This TCR beta chain stems from a study of T cells in women clearing cervical HPV infection. Notes on the study in general: Effector/memory and HPV-specific T cells were not isolated, and association timing is unknown.

Data came from immunoSEQ multiplex PCR; TCRdb stores just in-frame clones and leaves some out. This repertoire includes some 37,000 clones. As for this clone: The antigen remains undetermined. The sequenced fragment ends 3 residues before the CDR3 boundary, so the rest is inferred from the germline J gene.

The CDR3 totals 13 residues. CDR1 is SGHRS and CDR2 is YFSETQ in the germline V gene. The germline V and J ends were trimmed by 0 bases and 5 bases, with 6 bases remaining between them. This chain uses TRBV5-1 with TRBJ2-1; D is possibly TRBD1 (5 bases). Sequencing input: blood buffy coat. The TCR originated in a woman between 18 and 69 years old with a cervical HPV16 infection that either progressed to CIN3+ or cleared (not recorded which). The DNA read from the CDR3 is TGCGCCAGCAGCTTGGACAGGAACAATGAG. As protein: CASSLDRNNE. The whole CDR3 region reads CASSLDRNNEQFF.